This T cell receptor beta chain originates from a study of T cell responses to AZD1222 COVID-19 vaccine. Study outcomes and limitations: Females outnumbered males among donors, who were mostly white British; clonal diversity was possibly underestimated. The span of vaccine-associated CD4 TCRs extended across spike, with dominance at 160-218 and 743-854.

By share, this clone counts as medium-sized (0.01 to 0.1%). The target antigen is unknown. CDR1 and CDR2 from the germline V gene are SGHTA and FQGTGA. This CDR3 spans 13 amino acids. V was shortened by 5 bases and J by 3 bases, with 11 bases between the two germline ends. Data came from immunoSEQ multiplex PCR; TCRdb stores just in-frame clones and leaves some out. The sample consists of 70,000 to 85,000 clones, 65% to 85% of them appearing once. The receptor was derived from an adult in good health. This sequence joins TRBV7-3 and TRBJ2-7; D may be TRBD2 (6 bases). The sequencing used peripheral blood, collected on day 0 of AZD1222 vaccination. The chain's CDR3 is CASSPGGLYEQYF. The CDR3 DNA is TGTGCCAGCAGCCCCGGAGGGCTCTACGAGCAGTACTTC.